The text below deals with one T cell receptor beta chain. The data derive from a study of neoadjuvant nivolumab and ipilimumab in lung cancer. Study background: The combination arm added day-1 ipilimumab 1 mg/kg to nivolumab 3 mg/kg on days 1, 15, 29.

Profiled with immunoSEQ multiplex PCR; TCRdb holds only in-frame clones, not every one. The sample has roughly 49,000 clones; about 89% are singletons. Trimming took off 6 bases at V and 1 base at J, with 9 bases between the two ends. The CDR3 runs to 13 residues. The germline gives CDR1 SEHNR, CDR2 FQNEAQ (reference sequence). The sequence derives from an adult with non-small cell lung cancer. Some clones in this sample may be carry-over from other donors' samples. The sample in question was blood, obtained before neoadjuvant nivolumab, alone or with ipilimumab. The rearrangement joins TRBV7-9 to TRBJ2-5; no clear D gene. CDR3 loop: CASSLYGQETQYF. CDR3 sequence (DNA): TGTGCCAGCAGTCTATACGGCCAAGAGACCCAGTACTTC.